A selection of T cell receptor beta chains follows, all from one sample in a study of regulatory T cells in long-lasting Graves disease. Each CDR3 protein gets one entry after TCRdb re-called the multiplex PCR reads with MiXCR. Counted here are 580,000 or so distinct CDR3 sequences, approximately 16% occurring once; the ten biggest clones make up about 12%. Separately, the same data were catalogued under a study of T cells in Graves' hyperthyroidism and ophthalmopathy.

The input for sequencing was peripheral blood mononuclear cells (PBMCs), taken at new diagnosis, from a patient treated with antithyroid drugs. The source of these receptors is a man between 18 and 29 years old with Graves disease. CDR3s include the opening cysteine and the closing phenylalanine or tryptophan. The D gene is left open where the match is weak. The size field is filled for only some rows; it gives once, few, many or a size class.

cdr3_length	v_call	clone_size	j_call	d_call	cdr3_nt	cdr3_aa
13	TRBV2	few	TRBJ1-1	TRBD1	TGTGCCAGTAGGACAGGCGGGGACACTGAAGCTTTCTTT	CASRTGGDTEAFF
16	TRBV6-1	-	TRBJ2-1	TRBD2	TGTGCCAGCAGTGAATTGTGGGTTAGCGGGTACAATGAGCAGTTCTTC	CASSELWVSGYNEQFF
14	TRBV5-1	many	TRBJ2-7	-	TGCGCCAGCAGCTGGGACACGTCCTCCTACGAGCAGTACTTC	CASSWDTSSYEQYF
14	TRBV6-1	many	TRBJ1-4	-	TGTGCCAGCAGATTGACTCTTAACAATGAAAAACTGTTTTTT	CASRLTLNNEKLFF
14	TRBV18	-	TRBJ1-6	-	TGTGCCAGCTCACCAGAAGTGGAGGGGTCACCCCTCCACTTT	CASSPEVEGSPLHF
14	TRBV5-8	-	TRBJ1-6	-	TGTGCCAGCAGCTTGAGAGGGTTTAATTCACCCCTCCACTTT	CASSLRGFNSPLHF
15	TRBV20-1	-	TRBJ2-3	TRBD2	TGCAGTGCTATAACTAGCGGGGCTAGCACAGATACGCAGTATTTT	CSAITSGASTDTQYF
12	TRBV9	many	TRBJ2-2	-	TGTGCCAGCAGCGCGAACACCGGGGAGCTGTTTTTT	CASSANTGELFF
14	TRBV19	-	TRBJ2-7	TRBD1	TGTGCCAGTAGTACCGGGACAGGGGTGAACGAGCAGTACTTC	CASSTGTGVNEQYF
15	TRBV27	few	TRBJ1-1	TRBD1	TGTGCCAGCAGTTACGCGACAGGGGGTATCACTGAAGCTTTCTTT	CASSYATGGITEAFF
13	TRBV12-3/TRBV12-4	few	TRBJ1-3	-	TGTGCCAGCAGTCCCCTGGGGGGAAACACCATATATTTT	CASSPLGGNTIYF
15	TRBV6-1	many	TRBJ2-3	-	TGTGCCAGCAGTGAGTGGCCGGGAGTAGGAGATACGCAGTATTTT	CASSEWPGVGDTQYF
15	TRBV5-6	-	TRBJ1-3	TRBD1	TGTGCCAGCGGGAGGGGGCCGAGCTCTGGAAACACCATATATTTT	CASGRGPSSGNTIYF
17	TRBV3-1	-	TRBJ2-1	TRBD2	TGTGCCAGCAGCCAAGATATCGGCGGGGGACCATGGAATGAGCAGTTCTTC	CASSQDIGGGPWNEQFF
12	TRBV9	many	TRBJ1-2	-	TGTGCCAGCAGCGACGTCTACTATGGCTACACCTTC	CASSDVYYGYTF
15	TRBV27	many	TRBJ1-4	-	TGTGCCAGCGGCCAATTACAGGGAAGGCGGGAAAAACTGTTTTTT	CASGQLQGRREKLFF
15	TRBV30	-	TRBJ2-5	TRBD2	TGTGCCTGGACGCTAGCGGGAGGGCGGGGAGAGACCCAGTACTTC	CAWTLAGGRGETQYF
11	TRBV10-3	many	TRBJ2-5	-	TGTGCCTCGGGGGTCGAAGAGACCCAGTACTTC	CASGVEETQYF
14	TRBV5-1	many	TRBJ2-7	TRBD2	TGCGCCAGCAGCGCGGGAGACAGCTCCTACGAGCAGTACTTC	CASSAGDSSYEQYF
16	TRBV7-9	-	TRBJ1-1	-	TGTGCCAGCAGCTTAAGGGGGGGCCCAAAGAACACTGAAGCTTTCTTT	CASSLRGGPKNTEAFF
12	TRBV20-1	-	TRBJ1-1	-	TGCAGTTCCCGAGACACGAACACTGAAGCTTTCTTT	CSSRDTNTEAFF
18	TRBV4-1	many	TRBJ1-1	-	TGCGCCAGCAGCCAACAAATCGGGACCTCTGGACCGAACACTGAAGCTTTCTTT	CASSQQIGTSGPNTEAFF
14	TRBV5-1	-	TRBJ2-5	TRBD2	TGCGCCAGCAGCTTGGATCCGGGGGGAGAGACCCAGTACTTC	CASSLDPGGETQYF
16	TRBV5-6	few	TRBJ2-1	TRBD2	TGTGCCAGCAGCTTGCCGGGAGGTCCCGGCTACAATGAGCAGTTCTTC	CASSLPGGPGYNEQFF
12	TRBV2	many	TRBJ1-1	-	TGTGCCAGCAGTGTACTAACAGGGTTCGCTTTCTTT	CASSVLTGFAFF
15	TRBV6-1	few	TRBJ2-1	-	TGTGCCAGCAGTGAGCGAGGCAGGACAAACAATGAGCAGCTCTTC	CASSERGRTNNEQLF
11	TRBV11-2	many	TRBJ2-1	-	TGTGCCAGCAGCATTATCAATGAGCAGTTCTTC	CASSIINEQFF
14	TRBV2	-	TRBJ2-3	TRBD1	TGTGCCAGCAGTGACCGACAGGGGACCGATACGCAGTATTTT	CASSDRQGTDTQYF
15	TRBV9	-	TRBJ2-2	-	TGTGCCAGCAGCGCCCTCCCAGCGGGCACCGGGGAGCTGTTTTTT	CASSALPAGTGELFF
15	TRBV7-6	-	TRBJ2-3	TRBD2	TGTGCCAGCAGCCGTAACGGGGGGGGCACAGATACGCAGTATTTT	CASSRNGGGTDTQYF
14	TRBV20-1	-	TRBJ2-4	-	TGCAGTGCTGGGATAGGGCGGCAGATAAACATTCAGTACTTC	CSAGIGRQINIQYF
15	TRBV10-2	many	TRBJ1-1	-	TGCGCCAGCACCCTCGTCTTGACAGGTAACACTGAAGCTTTCTTT	CASTLVLTGNTEAFF
14	TRBV2	many	TRBJ2-1	-	TGTGCCAGCAGTGAAGGGATAGAGTTCGATGAGCAGTTCTTC	CASSEGIEFDEQFF
13	TRBV24-1	few	TRBJ2-5	-	TGTGCCACCAGTGATTTTCTCCAAGAGACCCAGTACTTC	CATSDFLQETQYF
13	TRBV29-1	-	TRBJ1-2	-	TGCAGCGTAGGCGGGACTGTGTGGTATGGCTACACCTTC	CSVGGTVWYGYTF
12	TRBV5-1	-	TRBJ1-2	-	TGCGCCAGCAGCTTGGCCCAGTGGGGCTACACCTTC	CASSLAQWGYTF
15	TRBV4-1	many	TRBJ1-1	-	TGCGCCAGCATCCACCGAACGGGGGACGGCACTGAAGCTTTCTTT	CASIHRTGDGTEAFF
13	TRBV10-3	-	TRBJ2-3	TRBD2	TGTGCCATCACAGGCGGGAGGGCAGATACGCAGTATTTT	CAITGGRADTQYF
17	TRBV14	few	TRBJ2-2	TRBD1	TGTGCCAGCAGCCAATATCGGACAGGAGCGAACACCGGGGAGCTGTTTTTT	CASSQYRTGANTGELFF
17	TRBV2	-	TRBJ1-1	-	TGTGCCAGCAGTCTCCTTCCCCCGGGGGCAGGAGGAACTGAAGCTTTCTTT	CASSLLPPGAGGTEAFF
13	TRBV20-1	many	TRBJ2-1	-	TGCAGTGCTTGTGGACTCGAGCGCCATGAGCAGTTCTTC	CSACGLERHEQFF
16	TRBV11-2	-	TRBJ2-1	TRBD1	TGTGCCAGCAGCCCAGGGCCGGGACAGGGGCATAATGAGCAGTTCTTC	CASSPGPGQGHNEQFF
13	TRBV10-3	many	TRBJ2-7	TRBD2	TGTGCCATCAACCCCGGGACTACCTACGAGCAGTACTTC	CAINPGTTYEQYF
17	TRBV28	many	TRBJ2-7	TRBD1	TGTGCCAGCAGTTATCCGAAAACAGGGGTTGTCACCTACGAGCAGTACTTC	CASSYPKTGVVTYEQYF
14	TRBV7-2	-	TRBJ2-7	-	TGTGCCAGCAGCTTATCTATTGCTAACTACGAGCAGTACTTC	CASSLSIANYEQYF
16	TRBV12-5	many	TRBJ2-3	TRBD2	TGTGCTAGTGGTCCGGGGACTAGCGGAAGCACAGATACGCAGTATTTT	CASGPGTSGSTDTQYF
15	TRBV2	many	TRBJ2-1	TRBD2	TGTGCCAGCAGACTAGCGGGAGGTCCCTACAATGAGCAGTTCTTC	CASRLAGGPYNEQFF
16	TRBV2	few	TRBJ2-3	TRBD2	TGTGCCAGCAGTGAATTTACTAGCGGAAGCCTAGATACGCAGTATTTT	CASSEFTSGSLDTQYF
15	TRBV19	-	TRBJ2-1	-	TGTGCCAGTAGTATTACGGTAAGGGGATACAATGAGCAGTTCTTC	CASSITVRGYNEQFF
17	TRBV13	-	TRBJ2-3	TRBD2	TGTGCCAGCAGCGTCCGCTTAGCGGGACCCCCCGTGGATACGCAGTATTTT	CASSVRLAGPPVDTQYF
16	TRBV5-4	many	TRBJ2-7	-	TGTGCCAGCAGCTTGGCCGGGAGCGGAGGGTACTACGAGCAGTACTTC	CASSLAGSGGYYEQYF
13	TRBV28	once	TRBJ1-5	-	TGTGCCAGCAGTTCCACTGAGGGGCAGCCCCAGCATTTT	CASSSTEGQPQHF
15	TRBV6-5	many	TRBJ2-7	TRBD1	TGTGCCAGCAGTTACCCGGACAGGGGGTTATACGAGCAGTACTTC	CASSYPDRGLYEQYF
15	TRBV7-9	few	TRBJ2-1	TRBD1	TGTGCCAGCAGCCGAAGGACAGGGGAGGGGAATGAGCAGTTCTTC	CASSRRTGEGNEQFF
13	TRBV27	many	TRBJ1-2	-	TGTGCCAGCAGTATAGGCCCGCGGTATGGCTACACCTTC	CASSIGPRYGYTF
14	TRBV20-1	many	TRBJ1-1	-	TGCAGTGCTAGAGATCCCCGCGGGAACACTGAAGCTTTCTTT	CSARDPRGNTEAFF
15	TRBV20-1	many	TRBJ2-7	-	TGCAGTGCTAGGGTAGGGGGAGGGCCCGCCGGGGTACAGTACTTC	CSARVGGGPAGVQYF
13	TRBV28	many	TRBJ1-2	-	TGTGCCAGCAGCTCAGGGGCTAACTATGGCTACACCTTC	CASSSGANYGYTF
14	TRBV6-5	few	TRBJ2-5	TRBD1	TGTGCCAGCAGTTACGTAGGGGGCCGGGAGACCCAGTACTTC	CASSYVGGRETQYF